The 4 T cell receptor beta chains reported below all come from one sample, sequenced in a study of shared clonotypes between healthy human individuals. The protocol was immunoSEQ multiplex PCR, while the TCRdb copy is restricted to in-frame clones and leaves out a portion. This table holds about 1 million clones, about three quarters found once. Sequenced: memory CD4+ T cells sorted from blood. Subset reported: CD45RA-negative fraction. These TCRs come from a man aged 18 to 29 in good health.

V and J are TRBV5-4 and TRBJ2-3; 8 bases agree with TRBD2. The trim removed 0 bases at V and 5 bases at J, leaving 8 bases unmatched. Germline values: CDR1 SGHNT, CDR2 YYREEE (reference sequence). This CDR3 comprises 16 residues. CDR3 bases: TGTGCCAGCAGCTTGGTACGGCGGGAGGCTGGAGATACGCAGTATTTT. Its protein product is CASSLVRREAGDTQYF.

The V gene is TRBV6-5, the J gene TRBJ2-7, with D possibly TRBD1 on 6 matching bases. CDR1 MNHEY and CDR2 SVGAGI come from the germline V gene. The CDR3 spans 15 residues. The V gene lost 6 bases and the J gene lost 6 bases, with 21 bases spanning the gap. The CDR3 coding sequence is TGTGCCAGCAGAGTTACGGGCCATAGGACAGCCGAGCAGTACTTC. Amino acid sequence: CASRVTGHRTAEQYF.

With respect to this clone: The junction differs from germline at one of its ends, possibly a read error. V usage is TRBV7-7 and J usage is TRBJ2-2; D possibly corresponds to TRBD1 (5 bases). Germline CDR1 SSHAT, CDR2 FNYEAQ (reference sequence). CDR3 length: 14 amino acids. The DNA for the CDR3 is TGTGCTAGCAGCTCGAAAGGGGACACCGGGGAGCTGTTTTTT. Its protein product is CASSSKGDTGELFF. The complete variable domain, with remaining parts taken from reference TRBV7-7 and TRBJ2-2, reads GAGVSQSPRYKVTKRGQDVTLRCDPISSHATLYWYQQALGQGPEFLTYFNYEAQPDKSGLPSDRFSAERPEGSISTLTIQRTEQRDSAMYRCASSSKGDTGELFFGEGSRLTVL.

The chain joins TRBV2 to TRBJ2-5; 7 bases match TRBD1. This CDR3 region has 13 residues. Per germline, CDR1 SNHLY and CDR2 FYNNEI. After removal of 2 bases from V and 3 bases from J, the junction contained 0 bases not matched to a gene. CDR3 nucleotide sequence: TGTGCCAGCAGTGAACAGGGGGAAGAGACCCAGTACTTC. Amino acids: CASSEQGEETQYF.